One and the same sample provided the 9 T cell receptor beta chains below, sequenced in a study of cytomegalovirus exposure and HLA in healthy donors. With 60 Vbeta and 13 Jbeta primers, the PCR was carried out. TCRdb's copy holds only in-frame clones and misses some; the assay was immunoSEQ multiplex PCR. The profile shows around 100,000 clones, around 84% of them singletons. The sequenced sample consisted of PBMCs. These receptors all stem from a man aged 25-45 years in good health and CMV-seropositive.

The chain combines TRBV4-2 with TRBJ1-2, with no clear D. There are 14 residues in the CDR3. The germline CDR1 and CDR2 sequences are LGHNA and YNFKEQ. V was trimmed by 0 bases and J by 3 bases, leaving 8 bases between them. The CDR3 sequence: CASSQDHQYYGYTF. CDR3 bases: TGTGCCAGCAGCCAAGATCACCAGTACTATGGCTACACCTTC.

This clone occurred once. The chain employs TRBV6-1 and TRBJ2-7; the match to TRBD2 covers 7 bases. The CDR3 sequence is 16 residues long. Germline V lookup: CDR1 MNHNS, CDR2 SASEGT. Here the CDR3 reads CASREGTTRSSYEQYV. In DNA form, the CDR3 reads TGTGCCAGCAGAGAAGGGACTACAAGGAGCTCCTACGAGCAGTACGTC.

The chain employs TRBV6-5 and TRBJ1-6; unclear D gene. This CDR3 is 14 amino acids long. The V end lost 0 bases, the J end lost 8 bases, and 8 bases lay between the germline ends. Germline V gene lookup returns CDR1 MNHEY and CDR2 SVGAGI. Written as DNA, the CDR3 is TGTGCCAGCAGTTACTCGGCTGGAGATTCACCCCTCCACTTT. Its protein product is CASSYSAGDSPLHF.

This chain connects TRBV10-2 to TRBJ2-1; 15 nucleotides line up with TRBD2. Germline V gene data show CDR1 as WSHSY and CDR2 as SAAADI. Trimming cost V 1 base and J 1 base; bases outside gene matches: 8. The CDR3 is made up of 20 amino acids. The CDR3 spells CASSELGLAGGPGSYNEQFF. Written as DNA, the CDR3 is TGCGCCAGCAGTGAGTTAGGACTAGCGGGAGGGCCTGGATCCTACAATGAGCAGTTCTTC.

This clone was seen once. The chain uses TRBV9 and TRBJ2-7, with D possibly TRBD2 on 5 matching bases. The CDR3 is 15 amino acids. Germline V CDR1 and CDR2: SGDLS, YYNGEE. Between the trimmed V and J ends, which lost 0 bases and 3 bases, there was a span of 13 bases. CDR3 loop: CASSVAAAPLYEQYF. CDR3 in DNA: TGTGCCAGCAGCGTAGCAGCGGCACCGCTCTACGAGCAGTACTTC.

Only one count was recorded for this clone. The chain is built from TRBV27 and TRBJ2-5; TRBD2 agrees at 9 bases. CDR1 MNHEY and CDR2 SMNVEV come from the germline V gene (reference sequence). V lost 2 bases, J lost 4 bases, and 2 bases stayed unmatched. CDR3 length: 14 residues. DNA of the CDR3: TGTGCCAGCAGTTTAGCGGGGGGGGCAGAGACCCAGTACTTC. It translates to CASSLAGGAETQYF.

The rearrangement links TRBV4-1 to TRBJ2-7; TRBD1 matches at 8 bases. Germline CDR1 reads MGHRA; CDR2 reads YSYEKL. The CDR3 is 15 residues long. After removal of 1 base from V and 2 bases from J, the junction contained 4 bases not matched to a gene. The CDR3 sequence: CASSQGQGLTYEQYF. CDR3 DNA: TGCGCCAGCAGCCAAGGACAGGGGTTAACCTACGAGCAGTACTTC.

The chain couples TRBV6-1 to TRBJ1-4; TRBD1 is a possible D gene (5 bases). Germline loops: CDR1 MNHNS, CDR2 SASEGT. Trimming shortened V by 8 bases and J by 2 bases, and 9 bases separated the two germline ends. This CDR3 spans 13 amino acids. The CDR3 DNA reads as TGTGCCAGCGAGCGGGGCACTAATGAAAAACTGTTTTTT. As protein: CASERGTNEKLFF.

The chain carries TRBV15 and TRBJ2-1, with TRBD2 as a possible D gene (5 bases). The V and J ends lost 1 base and 2 bases respectively, with 21 bases between them. There are 19 residues in the CDR3. Per germline, CDR1 LNHNV and CDR2 YYDKDF (reference sequence). The CDR3 spells CATSRGTGLLGATYNEQFF. The CDR3 bases are TGTGCCACCAGCAGAGGGACTGGGTTGTTAGGTGCAACCTACAATGAGCAGTTCTTC.